The TCR beta chain under discussion was sequenced for a study of cytomegalovirus exposure and HLA in healthy donors (dated 2017 in TCRdb). Regarding the research as a whole: In an earlier analysis of fewer than 750 of the donors, under 300 Gb of sequence data and 117 million unique TCR beta sequences from roughly 190 million T cells were reported. Roughly 5 DR-DQ haplotypes were handled as single units for association and clustering, since linkage in the cohort was strong. Using immunosequencing, the study profiled T cell repertoires from about 620 subjects and related those repertoires to cytomegalovirus serostatus. The aim of the study was to test whether cataloging public T cell receptors could identify signatures of past pathogen exposure. Donor age, sex, ethnicity and CMV serostatus were collected together with the repertoire data. Roughly 300 gigabases of sequencing data and 91 million or so unique TCR sequences made up an early release that covered several hundred HLA-typed donors. On average, 235,054 unique TCR beta nucleotide sequences were sequenced per donor among fewer than 500 genotyped donors of the cohort, with roughly a sixth of those sequences being non-productive. Class I and class II HLA loci were covered by the typing at four-digit resolution. An earlier analysis of around 580 of the donors used high-throughput TCR beta sequencing to judge whether each TCR beta V gene segment behaved as functional or pseudogenic. A later analysis re-examined previously published TCR beta repertoires from more than 650 donors and added high-resolution HLA genotyping to investigate patterns of TCR occurrence. A later genetic analysis used genome-wide SNP genotypes for about three fifths of the 666 donors, treating that subset as a discovery cohort. The later analysis used no new phenotypic data to find candidate immune exposures, relying instead on TCR beta sequences and their occurrence across donors. Typing coverage differed by locus: A, B, C, DRB1 and DQB1 were typed in roughly 629-630 donors, DQA1 in about 500, DPA1 in around 610, and DPB1 in around 440. To predict cytomegalovirus infection status, the study brought together high-throughput TCR immunosequencing, statistical association of individual TCRs with disease status, and machine learning. Every discovery cohort repertoire had been produced on one sequencing platform. Along with the roughly 610-subject first cohort, a separate validation cohort of over a hundred different subjects was used. Of the roughly 400 genotyped donors, roughly 76% were placed in the genetic ancestry cluster associated with self-reported Caucasian donors. Results and caveats for the whole study, not just this receptor: A further reported finding was that TCR beta sequences accurately predicted the HLA-A and HLA-B alleles for most subjects in the first cohort. According to a later analysis, TCR association rates differed among HLA loci, with DRB1 alleles showing the most associated TCRs and HLA-C alleles showing the fewest. According to a later analysis, parvovirus B19, influenza, CMV and Epstein-Barr virus appeared linked to several top co-occurrence clusters. According to the authors, the approach could potentially be generalized to other disease states and immunological phenotypes. In an earlier analysis of roughly 560 of the donors, most TCR beta V segments were observed in productive rearrangements about 90% or about 30% of the time, broadly matching IMGT annotations. The cohort was sequenced for TCR beta chains only, and without alpha or paired-chain data the features that could be detected were limited. In a later analysis, some 17,000 TCR beta sequences were associated with specific HLA alleles at a false discovery rate of 0.05. The 87-base-pair reads could not distinguish some IMGT-functional V segments, including TRBV6-2 and TRBV6-3, so those segments were excluded. When HLA alleles, especially DR and DQ, strongly co-occurred, TCR associations were difficult to assign to individual alleles. A later genetic analysis associated a missense DCLRE1C variant with V-gene and J-gene trimming of TCR beta chains, and an independent cohort replicated the association. Because counts were too low, more than 15 rarely observed V segments, including chromosome 9 orphons, were left out of the earlier analysis of 587 of the donors. Across donors, most TCR sequences were observed very rarely, whereas some public TCRs were present in many individuals. A total of roughly 160 TCR beta chains were listed by the study as associated with cytomegalovirus. Sequencing depth was assumed to be roughly uniform across donors in the presence/absence analyses, though that assumption may not hold. Compared with the roughly 670-donor mean, donors in an Asian-associated ancestry cluster had fewer N-insertions in productive TCRs, according to a later genetic analysis. Compared with equally common non-associated chains, HLA-associated TCR beta chains in a later analysis were more clonally expanded and had lower generation probabilities. In vitro tests confirmed that a few of the cytomegalovirus-associated TCR beta chains recognize cytomegalovirus antigens. The sequencing pipeline was judged likely to have produced a cluster of highly shared sequence variants as a technical artifact. The only immune exposure information available for the cohort was CMV serostatus. Most CMV-associated TCR beta chains appeared to be HLA-restricted in a later analysis, and the HLA associations seemed to be driven largely by CMV exposure. HLA typing was unavailable for some donors at each locus, so association tests used only the typed subset. Correlated functional status among segregating V segments might be attributable to linkage disequilibrium, but an unknown experimental factor could not be ruled out. Cytomegalovirus status was reported to be diagnosed by the classifier with high specificity and sensitivity in both the original and validation cohorts.

A word on this clone: No cognate antigen has been identified for it. Base qualities are missing; no much larger clone stands one base away.

The cohort consisted of fewer than 700 healthy bone marrow donors. All cohort members were sampled while nominally healthy, although unrecorded immune exposures were likely present. The donor was CMV seropositive and was included in the group of 250 to 300 seropositive cohort members. A peripheral blood sample was provided by each donor, and peripheral blood mononuclear cells were used for TCR beta sequencing. Genomic DNA was extracted from the blood cell samples with the Qiagen DNeasy Blood Extraction Kit. Library construction relied on the immunoSEQ multiplex PCR assay. The multiplex PCR relied on a mix of 60 forward primers for TCR Vbeta segments and 13 reverse primers for TCR Jbeta segments. A multiplex PCR assay on genomic DNA amplified the CDR3 region of rearranged TCR beta genes. The Illumina HiSeq System was used to sequence the amplified TCR beta libraries as 87-base-pair reads. From the authors' description of their analysis: In a later analysis, roughly 80 million unique TCR beta chains were counted across the roughly 610 repertoires, and about 9.9 million of these chains were shared by at least two donors. Raw reads were error-corrected and collapsed into unique sequences by a nearest-neighbor algorithm in which closely related sequences were merged to remove PCR and sequencing errors. CDR3 sequences were aligned to IMGT reference sequences to assign V, D and J gene segments. Each retained sequence needed at least a six-nucleotide match to both a V gene segment and a J gene segment. A rearrangement counted as productive if the CDR3 had no stop codons and remained in frame with V and J, and every other rearrangement counted as non-productive. CDR3 was defined by IMGT convention, running from the second conserved V-encoded cysteine to the conserved J-encoded phenylalanine. In an earlier analysis of more than 550 of the donors, sequences lacking an unambiguous match to a single V gene segment were excluded. In an earlier analysis of several hundred of the donors, V segments were called functional above 56.7% productive rearrangements and were called segregating when the between-donor standard deviation exceeded 5%. A statistical classification framework was built to diagnose cytomegalovirus status from the catalog of TCR beta chain sequences. A later analysis assigned V and J genes by comparing TCR nucleotide sequences with IMGT/GENE-DB human TR gene sequences. Using the TCRdist pipeline, a later analysis assigned CDR3 sequences along with most-parsimonious VDJ recombination scenarios. A later analysis defined each TCR beta chain by its CDR3 amino acid sequence plus V-gene family, and excluded reads lacking a unique V-gene family. As a way to deal with suspected cross-contamination and a sequencing artifact, a later analysis dropped 640 or so nucleotide sequences that were highly shared and had low generation probability. In a later analysis, a clonal expansion index was calculated for each public chain from normalized within-repertoire ranks of inferred template counts. In a later analysis, generation probabilities were computed using a VDJ recombination model fitted to out-of-frame rearrangements, and the results were checked against IGoR. In a later analysis, hypergeometric tests were used to score TCR-TCR, TCR-HLA and TCR-CMV co-occurrence, with a repertoire-size bias correction applied to TCR pairs. A later analysis estimated false discovery rates by permuting HLA or CMV assignments 20 times. A later analysis grouped co-occurring TCRs with DBSCAN, adding TCRdist sequence similarity when clustering within HLA-allele-positive subsets. Repertoires with fewer than 30,000 or more than 120,000 public chains were left out of co-occurrence clustering, as were five repertoires with anomalous nucleotide sharing. The table comes from immuneACCESS by way of TCRdb, which keeps in-frame sequences with V and J called. Part of the clones is missing from these tables; in studies checked, under half for an unresolved V gene and the rest for unknown reasons. That table gives V, J and clone size, and the DNA gave D and trimming. The sample table lists roughly 63,000 clones, more than 70% of them with a count of one. Of the sample, around a quarter falls within the top ten clones.

The germline V gene supplies CDR1 MNHEY and CDR2 SVGAGI. Deletion took 0 bases off V and 3 bases off J, with a span of 11 bases between the germline ends. The CDR3 goes from the cysteine to the phenylalanine over 15 residues. Only CDR3 DNA remains: 45 bases, in frame from the first base. Specimen: PBMCs. This chain is built from TRBV6-5 and TRBJ1-1, and possibly TRBD1, on 6 matching bases. The receptor was isolated from a woman between 40 and 50 years old in good health and CMV-seropositive. Here is the DNA: TGTGCCAGCAGTTACTCCCAGGGGTGGGACACTGAAGCTTTCTTT. This translates into CASSYSQGWDTEAFF.